The 31 T cell receptor beta chains given below trace back to one sample, sequenced in a study of cytomegalovirus exposure and HLA in healthy donors. The PCR contained 60 Vbeta and 13 Jbeta primers. Assay: immunoSEQ multiplex PCR; the TCRdb copy retains only in-frame clones and omits some. The sample shows around 120,000 clones, 80% of them seen only once. What was sequenced was PBMCs. These receptor sequences come from a female donor in good health and CMV-seropositive.

The chain couples TRBV28 to TRBJ1-4; D is perhaps TRBD1 (5 bases). CDR1 is MDHEN and CDR2 is SYDVKM in the germline V gene. CDR3 length: 14 residues. V gave up 3 bases and J gave up 4 bases, with 9 bases separating them. CDR3 sequence: CASSLRQGNEKLFF. In nucleotides, the CDR3 is TGTGCCAGCAGTTTGCGTCAGGGTAATGAAAAACTGTTTTTT.

The V and J genes are TRBV7-9 and TRBJ2-7, with D perhaps TRBD2 (5 bases). The V gene lost 5 bases and the J gene lost 0 bases, with 17 bases spanning the gap. This CDR3 is built from 16 residues. Germline lookup yields CDR1 SEHNR and CDR2 FQNEAQ (reference sequence). CDR3 sequence reads: CASSPIQLGSSYEQYF. The CDR3 region has the DNA TGTGCCAGCAGCCCAATTCAATTAGGGAGCTCCTACGAGCAGTACTTC.

V and J are TRBV7-9 and TRBJ1-1, with 8 bases lining up with TRBD1. This CDR3 spans 13 amino acids. CDR1 and CDR2 from the germline V gene are SEHNR and FQNEAQ (reference sequence). V lost 3 bases to trimming and J lost 4 bases; unmatched junction nucleotides: 1. The CDR3 DNA reads as TGTGCCAGCAGCTTTACAGGGGGCACTGAAGCTTTCTTT. Translating it yields CASSFTGGTEAFF.

This clone was picked up one time. J is TRBJ1-2 and V is TRBV2; unclear D gene. Germline CDR1 SNHLY, CDR2 FYNNEI. The CDR3 length is 12 residues. The germline V and J ends were trimmed by 8 bases and 3 bases, with 10 bases remaining between them. CDR3 region: CASGLLYYGYTF. CDR3 in DNA: TGTGCCAGCGGGCTCCTCTACTATGGCTACACCTTC. The entire variable domain, with the rest obtained from reference TRBV2 and TRBJ1-2, is as follows: EPEVTQTPSHQVTQMGQEVILRCVPISNHLYFYWYRQILGQKVEFLVSFYNNEISEKSEIFDDQFSVERPDGSNFTLKIRSTKLEDSAMYFCASGLLYYGYTFGSGTRLTVV.

The chain uses TRBV5-4 and TRBJ1-1, with D unresolved. The V gene's germline CDR1 is SGHNT and CDR2 YYREEE (reference sequence). The CDR3 sequence is 12 residues long. Between the trimmed V and J ends, which lost 4 bases and 3 bases, there was a span of 7 bases. DNA of the CDR3: TGTGCCAGCAGCCGGGAGCACACTGAAGCTTTCTTT. Translation: CASSREHTEAFF.

This clone was detected once. The V call is TRBV7-2, the J call TRBJ2-4, with 7 bases fitting TRBD2. Germline CDR1 is SGHTA and CDR2 is FQGNSA. The CDR3 has 16 amino acids. V was clipped by 1 base and J by 0 bases; unmatched bases: 3. CDR3 in DNA: TGTGCCAGCAGCTTAGGGGGGGGTCTAGCCAAAAACATTCAGTACTTC. Protein product: CASSLGGGLAKNIQYF. The whole variable domain, remainder taken from reference TRBV7-2 and TRBJ2-4, is GAGVSQSPSNKVTEKGKDVELRCDPISGHTALYWYRQSLGQGLEFLIYFQGNSAPDKSGLPSDRFSAERTGGSVSTLTIQRTQQEDSAVYLCASSLGGGLAKNIQYFGAGTRLSVL.

The chain uses TRBV27 and TRBJ1-6; 8 bases are shared with TRBD1. The trim removed 4 bases at V and 7 bases at J, leaving 6 bases unmatched. The CDR3 loop spans 15 amino acids. Germline V gene sequence: CDR1 MNHEY, CDR2 SMNVEV (reference sequence). The CDR3, as DNA: TGTGCCAGCAGTTACAAACAGGGGGGCAATTCACCCCTCCACTTT. It translates to CASSYKQGGNSPLHF.

The chain has TRBV27 and TRBJ2-2; perhaps TRBD2 as D (7 bases). V shed 4 bases and J shed 3 bases, with 12 bases lying between them. This CDR3 contains 15 residues. Germline lookup yields CDR1 MNHEY and CDR2 SMNVEV (reference sequence). The CDR3 nucleotides are TGTGCCAGCAGTTACGCCGGGGGGCACACCGGGGAGCTGTTTTTT. Translated, it gives CASSYAGGHTGELFF.

This clone was observed a few times. The rearrangement links TRBV18 to TRBJ1-3, with D perhaps TRBD1 (6 bases). This CDR3 is built from 13 residues. Trimming pared 6 bases from V and 4 bases from J, leaving 10 bases between. Germline CDR1 is KGHSH and CDR2 is LQKENI. The CDR3 DNA reads as TGTGCCAGCTCCCTCGGACAGGGAAACACCATATATTTT. It encodes CASSLGQGNTIYF. Looking up the rest from reference TRBV18 and TRBJ1-3 gives the full variable domain: NAGVMQNPRHLVRRRGQEARLRCSPMKGHSHVYWYRQLPEEGLKFMVYLQKENIIDESGMPKERFSAEFPKEGPSILRIQQVVRGDSAAYFCASSLGQGNTIYFGEGSWLTVV.

This sequence joins TRBV18 and TRBJ1-2; 7 bases agree with TRBD1. The CDR3 sequence is 13 residues long. Unmatched junction bases numbered 3, after V lost 0 bases and J lost 8 bases. CDR1 is KGHSH and CDR2 is LQKENI in the germline V gene. The CDR3 protein is CASSPPGQRGYTF. In DNA, the CDR3 is TGTGCCAGCTCACCACCGGGACAGAGGGGCTACACCTTC. Full variable domain (outside the CDR3, taken from reference TRBV18 and TRBJ1-2): NAGVMQNPRHLVRRRGQEARLRCSPMKGHSHVYWYRQLPEEGLKFMVYLQKENIIDESGMPKERFSAEFPKEGPSILRIQQVVRGDSAAYFCASSPPGQRGYTFGSGTRLTVV.

This clone showed up just a few times. The chain combines TRBV10-3 with TRBJ1-1; D remains ambiguous. V was trimmed by 3 bases and J by 0 bases, leaving 8 bases between them. This CDR3 has 14 amino acids. Germline lookup yields CDR1 ENHRY and CDR2 SYGVKD. The CDR3 region is CAISDGGMNTEAFF. The CDR3 DNA is TGTGCCATCAGTGATGGAGGGATGAACACTGAAGCTTTCTTT.

This clone was seen just once. The chain has TRBV6-1 and TRBJ2-7, with D perhaps TRBD1 (5 bases). The CDR3 is 13 amino acids. Germline CDR1 and CDR2: MNHNS and SASEGT. Trimming removed 6 bases from V and 1 base from J, with 10 bases in between. CDR3 in DNA: TGTGCCAGCAGCGTCGACAGATCCTACGAGCAGTACTTC. Its translation: CASSVDRSYEQYF.

The chain carries TRBV5-4 and TRBJ1-2; 12 nucleotides align to TRBD1. The CDR3 has 14 residues. Trimming removed 4 bases from V and 4 bases from J; junction bases left unmatched: 2. CDR1 is SGHNT and CDR2 is YYREEE in the germline V gene (reference sequence). DNA of the CDR3: TGTGCCAGCAGCGGGACAGGGGGCTTCTATGGCTACACCTTC. It translates to CASSGTGGFYGYTF.

V usage is TRBV5-1 and J usage is TRBJ2-3; 11 bases align to TRBD2. From germline, CDR1 is SGHRS and CDR2 YFSETQ. The trim removed 6 bases at V and 5 bases at J, leaving 11 bases unmatched. The CDR3 is 16 residues long. The CDR3 DNA sequence: TGCGCCAGCAAGTACACTAGCGGGGGCACAGGAGATACGCAGTATTTT. Translation: CASKYTSGGTGDTQYF.

CDR3 region: CASSSSFQGIHNEQFF. CDR3 coding DNA: TGTGCCAGCAGCTCATCCTTTCAGGGGATCCACAATGAGCAGTTCTTC. The gene calls are TRBV7-9 and TRBJ2-1, with D possibly TRBD1 on 6 matching bases. With 4 bases removed from V and 5 bases from J, the gap between germline ends came to 18 bases. CDR1 and CDR2 from the germline V gene are SEHNR and FQNEAQ (reference sequence). CDR3 length: 16 residues. Full variable domain (missing parts from reference TRBV7-9 and TRBJ2-1): DTGVSQNPRHKITKRGQNVTFRCDPISEHNRLYWYRQTLGQGPEFLTYFQNEAQLEKSRLLSDRFSAERPKGSFSTLEIQRTEQGDSAMYLCASSSSFQGIHNEQFFGPGTRLTVL.

The V gene is TRBV7-2, the J gene TRBJ2-7, with 8 positions matching TRBD1. The CDR3 has 14 residues. Germline V gene sequence: CDR1 SGHTA, CDR2 FQGNSA. Trimming removed 5 bases from V and 3 bases from J; junction bases left unmatched: 6. The CDR3 DNA is TGTGCCAGCAGCACAGGGACAGGTTACTACGAGCAGTACTTC. It yields the protein CASSTGTGYYEQYF. Complete variable domain (other parts from reference TRBV7-2 and TRBJ2-7): GAGVSQSPSNKVTEKGKDVELRCDPISGHTALYWYRQSLGQGLEFLIYFQGNSAPDKSGLPSDRFSAERTGGSVSTLTIQRTQQEDSAVYLCASSTGTGYYEQYFGPGTRLTVT.

This clone was seen only once. The gene calls are TRBV7-9 and TRBJ2-1; 12 bases agree with TRBD2. The CDR3 covers 16 residues. Germline V gene sequence: CDR1 SEHNR, CDR2 FQNEAQ (reference sequence). V trimming: 3 bases; J trimming: 8 bases; junction bases outside the gene matches: 8. The CDR3: CASSLRRTSGVHEQFF. CDR3 coding DNA: TGTGCCAGCAGCTTGCGGAGGACTAGCGGGGTCCATGAGCAGTTCTTC.

V is TRBV5-4 and J is TRBJ2-3, with D possibly being TRBD1 (5 bases). Trimming shortened V by 1 base and J by 2 bases, and 14 bases separated the two germline ends. The V gene's germline CDR1 is SGHNT and CDR2 YYREEE (reference sequence). This CDR3 comprises 16 residues. The CDR3 nucleotides are TGTGCCAGCAGCTTGAAGGTCACAGGCCCCACAGATACGCAGTATTTT. It is translated as CASSLKVTGPTDTQYF.

V and J are TRBV7-9 and TRBJ2-1; D might be TRBD1 (6 bases). CDR3 size: 14 residues. V was clipped by 3 bases and J by 1 base, with 7 bases between them. The germline CDR1 and CDR2 sequences are SEHNR and FQNEAQ (reference sequence). CDR3 amino acids: CASSFTGSYNEQFF. The DNA of the CDR3 is TGTGCCAGCAGCTTTACAGGGTCCTACAATGAGCAGTTCTTC.

The chain links TRBV6-6 to TRBJ1-5, with TRBD1 identical over 8 bases. Unmatched junction bases numbered 5, after V lost 5 bases and J lost 5 bases. In germline, CDR1 is MNHNY, CDR2 SVGAGI (reference sequence). CDR3 length equals 14 residues. The CDR3 reads CASSDPGGDQPQHF. CDR3 DNA sequence: TGTGCCAGCAGTGATCCAGGGGGCGATCAGCCCCAGCATTTT.

The CDR3 sequence is CAWSDRYEQYF. CDR3 sequence (DNA): TGTGCCTGGAGTGACAGGTACGAGCAGTACTTC. The chain couples TRBV30 to TRBJ2-7; possibly TRBD1 for D (5 bases). CDR1 GTSNPN and CDR2 SVGIG come from the germline V gene (reference sequence). The CDR3 consists of 11 residues. V dropped 1 base and J dropped 4 bases, with 5 bases sitting between them.

The chain uses TRBV5-6 and TRBJ1-4, with D maybe TRBD1 (6 bases). Looked up from germline, CDR1 is SGHDT and CDR2 is YYEEEE. This CDR3 comprises 13 residues. V lost 2 bases to trimming and J lost 12 bases, with 14 bases between them. The CDR3 region is CASSLSTGRELFF. CDR3 bases: TGTGCCAGCAGCTTAAGTACAGGGAGGGAACTGTTTTTT.

This chain links TRBV30 with TRBJ1-2, with D uncertain. V was pared by 5 bases and J by 4 bases, with 14 bases between. CDR1 is GTSNPN and CDR2 is SVGIG in the germline V gene (reference sequence). This CDR3 contains 13 residues. The CDR3 DNA follows: TGTGCCTGGCGAGGTGGGTCTGGCTATGGCTACACCTTC. This translates into CAWRGGSGYGYTF. Full variable domain (remainder filled in from reference TRBV30 and TRBJ1-2): SQTIHQWPATLVQPVGSPLSLECTVEGTSNPNLYWYRQAAGRGLQLLFYSVGIGQISSEVPQNLSASRPQDRQFILSSKKLLLSDSGFYLCAWRGGSGYGYTFGSGTRLTVV.

The CDR3 here is CASTFSVFMEKLFF. The CDR3, as DNA: TGTGCCAGCACCTTCAGTGTGTTCATGGAAAAACTGTTTTTT. J is TRBJ1-4 and V is TRBV6-1, with D unresolved. V was cut by 7 bases and J by 8 bases, with 17 bases left in between. This CDR3 comprises 14 residues. Germline CDR1 MNHNS, CDR2 SASEGT.

This chain uses TRBV5-8 with TRBJ1-6; 10 positions agree with TRBD1. There are 14 residues in the CDR3. The ends lost 4 bases at V and 10 bases at J; junction bases unmatched: 5. Germline V gene data show CDR1 as SGHTS and CDR2 as YDEGEE. The CDR3 nucleotides read TGTGCCAGCAGCCGGGACAGGGGAAGCTCACCCCTCCACTTT. Protein sequence: CASSRDRGSSPLHF.

The count of this clone is one. The chain employs TRBV30 and TRBJ1-4, with a weak D call TRBD1 (5 bases). The CDR3 length is 14 residues. Germline CDR1 is GTSNPN and CDR2 is SVGIG (reference sequence). V dropped 4 bases and J dropped 1 base, with 10 bases sitting between them. Written as DNA, the CDR3 is TGTGCCTGGACCGGGGGGGGAACTAATGAAAAACTGTTTTTT. It codes for CAWTGGGTNEKLFF.

The rearrangement uses TRBV28 and TRBJ1-2; TRBD1 agrees at 8 bases. V was pared by 5 bases and J by 4 bases, with 3 bases of the junction left unmatched. CDR3 length: 13 amino acids. Looked up from germline, CDR1 is MDHEN and CDR2 is SYDVKM. The CDR3 reads CASSPTGAYGYTF. The CDR3, as DNA: TGTGCCAGCAGTCCGACAGGGGCCTATGGCTACACCTTC.

The chain couples TRBV6-5 to TRBJ1-2; D is ambiguous. The CDR3 is 11 amino acids. V was cut by 4 bases and J by 14 bases, with 14 bases left in between. Germline CDR1 is MNHEY and CDR2 is SVGAGI. In nucleotides, the CDR3 is TGTGCCAGCAGTTTAGGTCCCCTACAGACCTTC. Encoded protein: CASSLGPLQTF.

The CDR3 coding sequence is TGTGCCAGCAGCTTAACGGGGGCCCAAGAGACCCAGTACTTC. Protein sequence: CASSLTGAQETQYF. This chain connects TRBV7-3 to TRBJ2-5; a weak D match, TRBD1 (6 bases). This CDR3 comprises 14 residues. Germline lookup yields CDR1 SGHTA and CDR2 FQGTGA. The ends were cut back, 0 bases at V and 1 base at J, with 6 bases in the middle.

This clone was observed once. The rearrangement uses TRBV2 and TRBJ2-7; the match to TRBD2 covers 11 bases. Germline loops: CDR1 SNHLY, CDR2 FYNNEI. V gave up 3 bases and J gave up 5 bases; unmatched junction bases: 6. This CDR3 is built from 15 residues. Here the CDR3 DNA reads TGTGCCAGCAGTGAGAGGGGGACTAGCGGCCACGAGCAGTACTTC. It is translated as CASSERGTSGHEQYF.

The chain employs TRBV11-1 and TRBJ1-1, with a possible D match to TRBD1 (5 bases). This CDR3 is built from 13 residues. V shed 5 bases and J shed 4 bases, with 11 bases lying between them. Germline V gene data show CDR1 as SGHAT and CDR2 as FQDESV (reference sequence). CDR3 DNA sequence: TGTGCCAGCAGCCTCGCAAGGGGCACTGAAGCTTTCTTT. Amino acids: CASSLARGTEAFF.